This TCR beta chain appears in the sequencing data of a study of T-cell memory formation after mild COVID-19. For the study at large: The study found TCR clusters largely donor specific.

Constant-segment primers and 5'RACE yielded cDNA libraries for TCR alpha and TCR beta, each carrying sample barcodes and UMIs. TCRdb itself ran the 5' RACE reads through MiXCR, one entry per CDR3 protein. The profile shows roughly 260,000 distinct CDR3 sequences, approximately 16% of them singletons. V was pared by 7 bases and J by 8 bases, with 15 bases between. The CDR3 sequence is 13 residues long. Germline V lookup: CDR1 MNHNY, CDR2 SVGAGI (reference sequence). The receptor was derived from a young man who had mild COVID-19 (a few samples of this study predate the infection). Cell type and time point are not known. The sample taken for sequencing was PBMCs or a T cell subset sorted from them (not recorded which). The gene calls are TRBV6-6 and TRBJ1-5; the D gene is possibly TRBD1 (5 bases). CDR3 nucleotide sequence: TGTGCCAGCATCGGAGCTATAGGGGAGCCCCAGCATTTT. Residues: CASIGAIGEPQHF.